The 8 T cell receptor beta chains given below trace back to one sample, sequenced in a study of blood T cells in healthy people across ages. It was with a sample-barcoded 5' primer and a J-beta primer mix that a second PCR of about 6 to 12 cycles was run. TCRdb reprocessed the 5' RACE reads via MiXCR and lists one record per CDR3 protein. The table has over 600,000 distinct CDR3 sequences, roughly three fifths seen once. Source material: blood. The receptors were gathered from a middle-aged man in good health.

In this sample, this clonotype turned up a few times. This chain links TRBV7-9 with TRBJ2-6, with D perhaps matching TRBD1 (5 bases). Germline V CDR1 and CDR2: SEHNR, FQNEAQ (reference sequence). Trimming stripped 2 bases from V and 2 bases from J, with 7 bases between. The CDR3 sequence is 15 residues long. The CDR3 region is CASSLLGAGANVLTF. The CDR3 nucleotides are TGTGCCAGCAGCTTACTAGGGGCTGGGGCCAACGTCCTGACTTTC.

DNA for the CDR3: TGTGCCAGCAGCTTAGGGCTCGTTCGGGAGCAGTACTTC. Protein sequence: CASSLGLVREQYF. J is TRBJ2-7 and V is TRBV7-2; D remains unclear. This CDR3 is built from 13 residues. V shed 1 base and J shed 7 bases, with 11 bases lying between them. Germline CDR1 and CDR2: SGHTA and FQGNSA.

This sequence joins TRBV5-1 and TRBJ2-5; 14 bases map to TRBD2. CDR3 length equals 15 residues. Per the germline V gene, CDR1 is SGHRS and CDR2 is YFSETQ. V dropped 4 bases and J dropped 4; count of bases not matched to a gene: 3. This chain's CDR3 is CASSIGTSGRETQYF. As DNA, the CDR3 is TGCGCCAGCAGCATAGGGACTAGCGGGAGAGAGACCCAGTACTTC. The full variable domain, in which reference TRBV5-1 and TRBJ2-5 provide the parts outside the CDR3, is KAGVTQTPRYLIKTRGQQVTLSCSPISGHRSVSWYQQTPGQGLQFLFEYFSETQRNKGNFPGRFSGRQFSNSRSEMNVSTLELGDSALYLCASSIGTSGRETQYFGPGTRLLVL.

This clonotype was seen a few times. The chain joins TRBV27 to TRBJ2-7, with D tentatively TRBD1 or TRBD2 (5 bases each). V dropped 3 bases and J dropped 12 bases, with 15 bases sitting between them. Per germline, CDR1 MNHEY and CDR2 SMNVEV (reference sequence). CDR3 length: 12 residues. The DNA of the CDR3 is TGTGCCAGCAGTTTCGGGACCACCGAGTTGTACTTC. It specifies CASSFGTTELYF.

The V gene is TRBV6-5, the J gene TRBJ2-1, with 9 bases identical to TRBD2. Germline lookup yields CDR1 MNHEY and CDR2 SVGAGI. The trim removed 6 bases at V and 0 bases at J, leaving 9 bases unmatched. The CDR3 covers 17 residues. CDR3 sequence reads: CASRLDIAGASYNEQFF. As DNA, the CDR3 is TGTGCCAGCAGACTCGACATAGCGGGGGCCTCCTACAATGAGCAGTTCTTC.

The chain is built from TRBV27 and TRBJ2-5; TRBD1 matches at 8 bases. The CDR3 totals 16 residues. J lost 4 bases, V lost 5 bases, and 12 bases had no gene match. Germline V lookup: CDR1 MNHEY, CDR2 SMNVEV (reference sequence). The CDR3 DNA is TGTGCCAGCAGTCCTCTAACCATGGACAGGGTAGAGACCCAGTACTTC. It yields the protein CASSPLTMDRVETQYF.

In this sample, this clonotype turned up once. V usage is TRBV28 and J usage is TRBJ2-7; TRBD1 matches 7 bases. The ends lost 3 bases at V and 5 bases at J; junction bases unmatched: 13. The germline V gene has CDR1 MDHEN and CDR2 SYDVKM. This CDR3 region has 16 residues. The chain's CDR3 is CASSLSPRQGAHEQYF. The CDR3 DNA is TGTGCCAGCAGTTTGAGCCCGAGACAGGGTGCCCACGAGCAGTACTTC.

This clonotype showed up just a few times. The genes are TRBV20-1 and TRBJ1-2, with D possibly TRBD1 on 5 matching bases. This CDR3 spans 15 amino acids. Between the trimmed V and J ends, which lost 0 bases and 7 bases, there was a span of 18 bases. Germline V lookup: CDR1 DFQATT, CDR2 SNEGSKA (reference sequence). Here the CDR3 reads CSARDQHRSWGGYTF. In nucleotides, the CDR3 is TGCAGTGCTAGAGATCAACACAGGTCCTGGGGTGGCTACACCTTC.